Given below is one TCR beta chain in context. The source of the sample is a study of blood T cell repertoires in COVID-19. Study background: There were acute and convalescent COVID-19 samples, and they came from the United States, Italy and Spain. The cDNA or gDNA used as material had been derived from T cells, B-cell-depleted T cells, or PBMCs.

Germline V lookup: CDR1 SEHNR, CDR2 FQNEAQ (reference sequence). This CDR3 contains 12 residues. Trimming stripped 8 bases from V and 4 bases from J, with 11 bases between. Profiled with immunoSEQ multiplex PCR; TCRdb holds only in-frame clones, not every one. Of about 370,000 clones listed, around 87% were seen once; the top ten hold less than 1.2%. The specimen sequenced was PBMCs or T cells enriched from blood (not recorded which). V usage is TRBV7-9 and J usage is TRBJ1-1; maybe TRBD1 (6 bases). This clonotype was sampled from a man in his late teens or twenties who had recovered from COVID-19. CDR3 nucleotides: TGTGCCAGCGAGGGGGTATCCACTGAAGCTTTCTTT. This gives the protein CASEGVSTEAFF.